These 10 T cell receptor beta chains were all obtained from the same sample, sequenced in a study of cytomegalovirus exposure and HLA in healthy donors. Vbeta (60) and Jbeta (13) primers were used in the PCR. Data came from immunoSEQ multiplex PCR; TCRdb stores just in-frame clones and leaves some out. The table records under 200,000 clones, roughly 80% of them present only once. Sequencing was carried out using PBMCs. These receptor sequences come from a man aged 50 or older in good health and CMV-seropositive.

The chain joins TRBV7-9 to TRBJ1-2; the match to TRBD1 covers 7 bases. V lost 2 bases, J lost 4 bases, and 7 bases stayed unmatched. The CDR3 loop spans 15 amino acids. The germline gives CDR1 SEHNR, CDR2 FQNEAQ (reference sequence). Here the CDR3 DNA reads TGTGCCAGCAGCTTATCGGACAGGCCGACCTATGGCTACACCTTC. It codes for CASSLSDRPTYGYTF.

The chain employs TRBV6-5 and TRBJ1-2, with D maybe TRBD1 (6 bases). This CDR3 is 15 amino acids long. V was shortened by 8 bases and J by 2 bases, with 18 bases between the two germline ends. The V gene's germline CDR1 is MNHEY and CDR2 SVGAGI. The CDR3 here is CASRRQVISNYGYTF. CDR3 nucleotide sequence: TGTGCCAGCCGAAGACAGGTCATTTCCAACTATGGCTACACCTTC.

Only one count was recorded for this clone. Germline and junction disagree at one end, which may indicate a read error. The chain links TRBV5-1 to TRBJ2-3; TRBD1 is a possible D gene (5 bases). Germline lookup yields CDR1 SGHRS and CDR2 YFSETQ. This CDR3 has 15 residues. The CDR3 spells CASGLGQGRGDTQYF. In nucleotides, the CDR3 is TGCGCCAGCGGCTTGGGCCAGGGAAGGGGAGATACGCAGTATTTT. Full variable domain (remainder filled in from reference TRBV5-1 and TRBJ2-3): KAGVTQTPRYLIKTRGQQVTLSCSPISGHRSVSWYQQTPGQGLQFLFEYFSETQRNKGNFPGRFSGRQFSNSRSEMNVSTLELGDSALYLCASGLGQGRGDTQYFGPGTRLTVL.

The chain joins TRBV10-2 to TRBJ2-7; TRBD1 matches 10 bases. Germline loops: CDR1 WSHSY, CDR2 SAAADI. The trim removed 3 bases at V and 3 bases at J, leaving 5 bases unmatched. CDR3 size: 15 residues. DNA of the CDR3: TGCGCCAGCAGTGATGCCGGGACAGGGGTCTACGAGCAGTACTTC. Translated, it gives CASSDAGTGVYEQYF.

CDR3: CASSFVVGDTDQYF. CDR3 in DNA: TGTGCCAGCAGCTTCGTGGTGGGAGACACCGATCAGTACTTC. The rearrangement uses TRBV5-5 and TRBJ2-7; D is possibly TRBD2 (5 bases). Germline V gene data show CDR1 as SGHKS and CDR2 as YYEKEE (reference sequence). This CDR3 spans 14 amino acids. The germline V and J ends were trimmed by 2 bases and 10 bases, with 19 bases remaining between them.

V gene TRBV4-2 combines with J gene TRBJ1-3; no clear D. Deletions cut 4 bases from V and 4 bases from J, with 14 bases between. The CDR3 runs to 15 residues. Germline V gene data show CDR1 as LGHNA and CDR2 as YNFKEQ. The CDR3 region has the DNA TGTGCCAGCAGCCCAGACACCCTGAGAGGAAACACCATATATTTT. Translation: CASSPDTLRGNTIYF.

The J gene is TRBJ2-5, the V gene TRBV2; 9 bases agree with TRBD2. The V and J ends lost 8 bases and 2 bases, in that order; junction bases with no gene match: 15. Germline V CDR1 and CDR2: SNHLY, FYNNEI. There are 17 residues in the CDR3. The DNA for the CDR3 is TGTGCCAGCCGGAGGGGGCCCAGCGGGGGGATACAAGAGACCCAGTACTTC. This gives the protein CASRRGPSGGIQETQYF. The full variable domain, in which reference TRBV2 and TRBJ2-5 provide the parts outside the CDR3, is EPEVTQTPSHQVTQMGQEVILRCVPISNHLYFYWYRQILGQKVEFLVSFYNNEISEKSEIFDDQFSVERPDGSNFTLKIRSTKLEDSAMYFCASRRGPSGGIQETQYFGPGTRLLVL.

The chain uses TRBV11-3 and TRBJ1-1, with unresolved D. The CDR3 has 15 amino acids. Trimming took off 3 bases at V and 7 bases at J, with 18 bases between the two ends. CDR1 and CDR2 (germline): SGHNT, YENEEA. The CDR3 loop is CASSLYQQKPNEAFF. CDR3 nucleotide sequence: TGTGCCAGCAGCTTGTACCAACAGAAACCGAATGAAGCTTTCTTT.

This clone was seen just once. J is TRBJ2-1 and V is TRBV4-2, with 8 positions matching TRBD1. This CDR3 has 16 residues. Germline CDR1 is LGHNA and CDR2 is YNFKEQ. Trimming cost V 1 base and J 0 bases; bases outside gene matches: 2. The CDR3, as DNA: TGTGCCAGCAGCCAAGTGGGGACAGGCTCCTACAATGAGCAGTTCTTC. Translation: CASSQVGTGSYNEQFF.

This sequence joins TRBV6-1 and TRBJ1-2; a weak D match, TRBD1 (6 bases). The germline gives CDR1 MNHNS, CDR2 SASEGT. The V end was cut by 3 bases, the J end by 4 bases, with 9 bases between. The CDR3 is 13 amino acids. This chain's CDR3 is CASSDRGSYGYTF. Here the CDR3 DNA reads TGTGCCAGCAGTGACAGGGGCAGCTATGGCTACACCTTC.